This T cell receptor beta chain was identified in a study of shared clonotypes between healthy human individuals. At the level of the study: Plates per donor: three CD4 naive, three CD4 memory, two CD8 naive, one CD8 memory.

Points from the study as a whole: The expectation was that sequencing depth would affect clonotype sharing among donors. Genetic and exposure-history diversity was limited by the few donors.

The assay was immunoSEQ multiplex PCR, and TCRdb's table has in-frame clones only and misses some. The sample lists roughly 2.1 million clones, 90% to 95% occurring once. The naive CD8 population came from CD45RO-negative cells selected for CCR7, without terminally differentiated effector memory CD45RA+ cells. The study drew all its donors from Caucasian adults living in Nashville, Tennessee. Concerning this clone itself: Its matching antigen is unknown.

The sample was naive CD8+ T cells from PBMCs. The TCR was taken from a man aged 18-30 years in good health. Some clones in this sample may be carry-over from other donors' samples.

CDR3 bases: TGTGCCAGTAGTTCGGGTTACCGGGACAGGGGGCTCTACGAGCAGTACTTC. Protein: CASSSGYRDRGLYEQYF. The chain uses TRBV19 and TRBJ2-7; 12 bases line up with TRBD1. There are 17 residues in the CDR3. With 5 bases clipped from V and 3 bases from J, the junction kept 11 bases outside the gene matches. Per the germline V gene, CDR1 is LNHDA and CDR2 is SQIVND (reference sequence). The variable domain in full, completed from reference TRBV19 and TRBJ2-7, reads DGGITQSPKYLFRKEGQNVTLSCEQNLNHDAMYWYRQDPGQGLRLIYYSQIVNDFQKGDIAEGYSVSREKKESFPLTVTSAQKNPTAFYLCASSSGYRDRGLYEQYFGPGTRLTVT.